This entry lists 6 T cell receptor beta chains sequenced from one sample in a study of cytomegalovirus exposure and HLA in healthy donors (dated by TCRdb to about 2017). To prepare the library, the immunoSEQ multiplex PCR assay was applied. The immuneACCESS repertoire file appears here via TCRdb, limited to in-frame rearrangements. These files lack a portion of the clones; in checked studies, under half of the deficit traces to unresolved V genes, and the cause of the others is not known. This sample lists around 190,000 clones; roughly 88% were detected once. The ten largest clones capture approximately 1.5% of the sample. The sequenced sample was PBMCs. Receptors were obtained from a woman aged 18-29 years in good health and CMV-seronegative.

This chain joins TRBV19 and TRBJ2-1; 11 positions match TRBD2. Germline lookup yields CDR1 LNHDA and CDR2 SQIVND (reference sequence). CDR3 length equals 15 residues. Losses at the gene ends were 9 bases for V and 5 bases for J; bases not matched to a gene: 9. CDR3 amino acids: CASRTSGRVDNEQFF. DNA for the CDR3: TGTGCCAGCCGTACTAGCGGGAGAGTCGACAATGAGCAGTTCTTC.

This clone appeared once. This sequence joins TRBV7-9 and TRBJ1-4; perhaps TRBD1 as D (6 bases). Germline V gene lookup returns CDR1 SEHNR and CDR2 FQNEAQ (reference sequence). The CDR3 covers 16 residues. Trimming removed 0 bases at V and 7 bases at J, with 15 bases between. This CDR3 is CASSLAPQGPSEKLFF. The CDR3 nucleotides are TGTGCCAGCAGCTTAGCCCCACAGGGTCCGAGTGAAAAACTGTTTTTT.

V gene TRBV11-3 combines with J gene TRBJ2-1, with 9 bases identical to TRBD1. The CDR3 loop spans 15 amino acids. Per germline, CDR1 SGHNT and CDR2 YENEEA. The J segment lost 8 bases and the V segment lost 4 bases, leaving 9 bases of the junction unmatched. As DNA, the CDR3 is TGTGCCAGCAGCTCAACCGGGACAGGGATCGATGAGCAGTTCTTC. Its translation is CASSSTGTGIDEQFF.

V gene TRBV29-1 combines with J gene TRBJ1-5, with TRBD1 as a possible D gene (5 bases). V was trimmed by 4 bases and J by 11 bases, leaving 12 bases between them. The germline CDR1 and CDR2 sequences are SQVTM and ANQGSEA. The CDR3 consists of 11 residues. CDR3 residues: CSVGGGPSQHF. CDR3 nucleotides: TGCAGCGTTGGGGGGGGACCGTCCCAGCATTTT.

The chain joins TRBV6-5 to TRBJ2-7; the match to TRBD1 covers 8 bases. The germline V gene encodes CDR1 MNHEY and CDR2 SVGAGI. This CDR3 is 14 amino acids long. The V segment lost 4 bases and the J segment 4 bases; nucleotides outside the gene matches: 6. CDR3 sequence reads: CASSSWGQAYEQYF. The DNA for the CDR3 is TGTGCCAGCAGTTCATGGGGACAGGCGTACGAGCAGTACTTC.

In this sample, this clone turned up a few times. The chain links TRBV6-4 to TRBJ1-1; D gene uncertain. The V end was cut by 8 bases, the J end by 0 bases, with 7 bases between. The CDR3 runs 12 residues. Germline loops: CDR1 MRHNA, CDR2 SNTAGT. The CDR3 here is CASFPMNTEAFF. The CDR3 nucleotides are TGTGCCAGCTTCCCAATGAACACTGAAGCTTTCTTT.